A selection of T cell receptor beta chains follows, all from one sample in a study of identical twins. TCRdb analysed the 5' RACE reads with MiXCR anew, one entry per CDR3 protein. The data contain 1.5 million to 2 million distinct CDR3 sequences, 32% of them seen just once; the ten biggest clones take up about 0.27%. Sequenced: cord blood. Every receptor here comes from a newborn girl in good health. Each CDR3 is given with its conserved first and last residue. A D gene is named only where the DNA matches it firmly. Clone sizes are given selectively: once, few, many, or a class where the clone is expanded.

clone_size: few
v_call: TRBV20-1
cdr3_length: 14
j_call: TRBJ2-7
d_call: .
cdr3_aa: CSARRAGRDYEQYF
cdr3_nt: TGCAGTGCTAGACGGGCGGGACGCGACTACGAGCAGTACTTC

clone_size: .
v_call: TRBV29-1
cdr3_length: 13
j_call: TRBJ1-3
d_call: TRBD1
cdr3_aa: CSVTGGSGNTIYF
cdr3_nt: TGCAGCGTGACAGGGGGCTCTGGAAACACCATATATTTT

clone_size: few
v_call: TRBV11-2
cdr3_length: 19
j_call: TRBJ2-5
d_call: TRBD1
cdr3_aa: CASSLDSVFRDRGLETQYF
cdr3_nt: TGTGCCAGCAGCTTAGATTCGGTCTTCCGGGACAGGGGATTAGAGACCCAGTACTTC

clone_size: .
v_call: TRBV20-1
cdr3_length: 14
j_call: TRBJ1-5
d_call: .
cdr3_aa: CSARGGVLRQPQHF
cdr3_nt: TGCAGTGCTAGAGGCGGAGTCCTCCGGCAGCCCCAGCATTTT

clone_size: many
v_call: TRBV3-1
cdr3_length: 16
j_call: TRBJ2-1
d_call: .
cdr3_aa: CASSQDGLEATNEQFF
cdr3_nt: TGTGCCAGCAGCCAAGATGGGCTAGAGGCGACCAATGAGCAGTTCTTC

clone_size: few
v_call: TRBV2
cdr3_length: 16
j_call: TRBJ1-5
d_call: .
cdr3_aa: CASRGQRTSNNQPQHF
cdr3_nt: TGTGCCAGCAGGGGCCAGAGGACGAGCAACAATCAGCCCCAGCATTTT

clone_size: .
v_call: TRBV5-1
cdr3_length: 17
j_call: TRBJ2-7
d_call: TRBD2
cdr3_aa: CASSESVAGSSYNEQYF
cdr3_nt: TGCGCCAGCAGCGAATCGGTAGCGGGGAGCTCCTACAATGAGCAGTACTTC

clone_size: few
v_call: TRBV4-2
cdr3_length: 18
j_call: TRBJ2-6
d_call: .
cdr3_aa: CASSQMLPWGSGANVLTF
cdr3_nt: TGTGCCAGCAGCCAGATGCTACCGTGGGGCTCTGGGGCCAACGTCCTGACTTTC

clone_size: .
v_call: TRBV12-3/TRBV12-4
cdr3_length: 15
j_call: TRBJ2-7
d_call: TRBD2
cdr3_aa: CASSMWTSGTYEQYF
cdr3_nt: TGTGCCAGCAGTATGTGGACTAGCGGCACCTACGAGCAGTACTTC

clone_size: .
v_call: TRBV4-1
cdr3_length: 14
j_call: TRBJ1-1
d_call: .
cdr3_aa: CASRRVQGNTEAFF
cdr3_nt: TGCGCCAGCAGGCGTGTACAGGGGAACACTGAAGCTTTCTTT

clone_size: few
v_call: TRBV7-2
cdr3_length: 16
j_call: TRBJ2-7
d_call: .
cdr3_aa: CASSGRGLLGAYEQYF
cdr3_nt: TGTGCCAGCAGCGGACGGGGACTCCTGGGCGCCTACGAGCAGTACTTC

clone_size: few
v_call: TRBV16
cdr3_length: 13
j_call: TRBJ1-4
d_call: .
cdr3_aa: CASSQQGQEKLFF
cdr3_nt: TGTGCCAGCAGCCAACAGGGCCAGGAAAAACTGTTTTTT

clone_size: .
v_call: TRBV27
cdr3_length: 12
j_call: TRBJ2-3
d_call: .
cdr3_aa: CASSYLMDTQYF
cdr3_nt: TGTGCCAGCAGTTACCTTATGGATACGCAGTATTTT

clone_size: .
v_call: TRBV12-3/TRBV12-4
cdr3_length: 14
j_call: TRBJ1-1
d_call: .
cdr3_aa: CASRGRTGYTEAFF
cdr3_nt: TGTGCCAGCAGGGGACGAACAGGGTACACTGAAGCTTTCTTT

clone_size: .
v_call: TRBV29-1
cdr3_length: 14
j_call: TRBJ1-1
d_call: .
cdr3_aa: CSVRQFSPYTEAFF
cdr3_nt: TGCAGCGTTCGACAGTTCTCCCCCTACACTGAAGCTTTCTTT

clone_size: few
v_call: TRBV5-1
cdr3_length: 16
j_call: TRBJ2-1
d_call: .
cdr3_aa: CASSRDLAYSYNEQFF
cdr3_nt: TGCGCCAGCAGCCGCGATCTAGCCTACTCCTACAATGAGCAGTTCTTC